This TCR beta chain was captured by sequencing in a study of CD8 T cells in Susac syndrome. Study as a whole: At the time their blood was drawn, patients with Susac syndrome were either therapy-naive, on corticosteroids (with some of them also receiving intravenous immunoglobulin), or on intravenous immunoglobulin alone. The study, taken as a whole, reports: The study admitted that it had a relatively small number of individuals in its TCR sequencing and HLA analysis.

As judged by recently defined diagnostic criteria, patients with Susac syndrome had definite or probable disease. An amount of RNA that ranged from roughly 0.5 to 1 ug was reverse transcribed with random hexamers. Multiplex PCR with immunoSEQ amplified the TCR beta CDR3 across 54 Vbeta and 13 Jbeta. TCRdb used MiXCR to reprocess the immunoSEQ multiplex PCR reads, holding one entry per CDR3 protein. The repertoire includes more than 150,000 distinct CDR3 sequences, about 96% of them detected once, and around 0.12% sits in the top ten. Comment on this clonotype: Its antigen is unidentified.

This TCR derives from a human donor with Susac syndrome. Sequences were obtained from CD4+ T cells from PBMCs.

DNA of the CDR3: TGTGCCATCAGAGACGGGACAGGCGATCAGCCCCAGCATTTT. This encodes CAIRDGTGDQPQHF. The J gene is TRBJ1-5, the V gene TRBV10-3, with 8 bases fitting TRBD1. With 6 bases clipped from V and 5 bases from J, the junction kept 6 bases outside the gene matches. Germline assignment: CDR1 ENHRY and CDR2 SYGVKD. CDR3 size: 14 residues.